A single sample gave rise to the 9 T cell receptor beta chains below, sequenced in a study of T cells in Graves' hyperthyroidism and ophthalmopathy. Template material for amplifying TCR beta CDR3 regions consisted of RNA transcripts. The HTBI primer set served for first-round RT-PCR of the TCR CDR3. Each CDR3 protein is one row after TCRdb ran MiXCR on the multiplex PCR reads. In the table there are 480,000 or so distinct CDR3 sequences, about 46% of which are singletons. Sequencing used peripheral blood or thyroid tissue (not recorded which). The receptors derive from an adult woman with Graves' disease, either hyperthyroidism or ophthalmopathy (not recorded which).

The rearrangement links TRBV12-3 or TRBV12-4 to TRBJ1-1; D is uncertain. The length of the CDR3 is 16 residues. The V and J ends lost 5 bases and 2 bases respectively, with 18 bases between them. The CDR3 loop is CASSPHPTTENTEAFF. In nucleotides, the CDR3 is TGTGCCAGCAGTCCCCACCCCACAACAGAAAACACTGAAGCTTTCTTT.

Many counts were recorded for this clonotype. The chain uses TRBV2 and TRBJ2-5, with TRBD2 matching 13 bases. The germline CDR1 and CDR2 sequences are SNHLY and FYNNEI. The length of the CDR3 is 15 residues. The junction had 2 bases not matched to a gene; V was cut back by 5 bases and J by 2 bases. The CDR3 region is CASSSGLAGQETQYF. CDR3 DNA sequence: TGTGCCAGCAGTTCGGGACTAGCGGGGCAAGAGACCCAGTACTTC. Complete variable domain (other parts from reference TRBV2 and TRBJ2-5): EPEVTQTPSHQVTQMGQEVILRCVPISNHLYFYWYRQILGQKVEFLVSFYNNEISEKSEIFDDQFSVERPDGSNFTLKIRSTKLEDSAMYFCASSSGLAGQETQYFGPGTRLLVL.

V and J are TRBV28 and TRBJ2-2, with D perhaps matching TRBD1 (6 bases). Germline CDR1 is MDHEN and CDR2 is SYDVKM. Trimming took 6 bases from V and 5 from J, leaving 16 bases between them. The CDR3 sequence is 15 residues long. CDR3 protein: CASSRISRGTGELFF. The CDR3 region has the DNA TGTGCCAGCAGCCGTATCTCCAGGGGTACCGGGGAGCTGTTTTTT. Looking up the rest from reference TRBV28 and TRBJ2-2 gives the full variable domain: DVKVTQSSRYLVKRTGEKVFLECVQDMDHENMFWYRQDPGLGLRLIYFSYDVKMKEKGDIPEGYSVSREKKERFSLILESASTNQTSMYLCASSRISRGTGELFFGEGSRLTVL.

This rearrangement joins TRBV7-2 to TRBJ2-7; D assignment may be TRBD1 or TRBD2 (5 bases each). Trimming stripped 1 base from V and 1 base from J, with 8 bases between. CDR1 and CDR2 from the germline V gene are SGHTA and FQGNSA. The CDR3 contains 14 residues. The chain's CDR3 is CASSLDGGSYEQYF. The CDR3 DNA is TGTGCCAGCAGCTTAGATGGGGGTTCCTACGAGCAGTACTTC. Full variable domain (outside the CDR3, taken from reference TRBV7-2 and TRBJ2-7): GAGVSQSPSNKVTEKGKDVELRCDPISGHTALYWYRQSLGQGLEFLIYFQGNSAPDKSGLPSDRFSAERTGGSVSTLTIQRTQQEDSAVYLCASSLDGGSYEQYFGPGTRLTVT.

The chain recombines TRBV7-9 with TRBJ2-7; TRBD2 is a possible D gene (5 bases). The CDR3 has 16 residues. V lost 2 bases to trimming and J lost 6 bases, with 20 bases between them. Germline CDR1 SEHNR, CDR2 FQNEAQ (reference sequence). This CDR3 reads CASSLIGERRVPEQYF. The CDR3 DNA is TGTGCCAGCAGCTTAATCGGGGAGCGGCGTGTCCCCGAGCAGTACTTC.

V is TRBV2 and J is TRBJ2-7; 10 positions match TRBD2. V was clipped by 5 bases and J by 3 bases; unmatched bases: 7. Germline V lookup: CDR1 SNHLY, CDR2 FYNNEI. This CDR3 contains 15 residues. The CDR3 DNA reads TGTGCCAGCAGTATAGAAGCGGGAGGGGGCTACGAGCAGTACTTC. It is translated as CASSIEAGGGYEQYF.

This clonotype came up many times. The chain employs TRBV20-1 and TRBJ1-5; D unresolved. The CDR3 extends over 16 amino acids. CDR1 is DFQATT and CDR2 is SNEGSKA in the germline V gene (reference sequence). Trimming took 0 bases from V and 2 from J, leaving 14 bases between them. The CDR3 region is CSARDRDSWGNQPQHF. The CDR3 DNA reads as TGCAGTGCTAGAGATCGAGACTCCTGGGGCAATCAGCCCCAGCATTTT.

There are many counts of this clonotype. The rearrangement links TRBV4-1 to TRBJ1-2, with 9 bases aligning to TRBD1. CDR3 size: 14 residues. Germline assignment: CDR1 MGHRA and CDR2 YSYEKL. Losses at the gene ends were 2 bases for V and 4 bases for J; bases not matched to a gene: 2. This chain's CDR3 is CASSQRTGAYGYTF. The DNA of the CDR3 is TGCGCCAGCAGCCAACGGACAGGGGCCTATGGCTACACCTTC.

Worth noting for this clonotype: It may be a read error: a sequence one base away is much more abundant. The chain uses TRBV6-5 and TRBJ2-7; D may correspond to TRBD1 or TRBD2 (6 bases each). Germline V gives CDR1 MNHEY, CDR2 SVGAGI. The CDR3 runs to 16 residues. The CDR3 sequence: CASSYSRTAEGYEQHF. As DNA, the CDR3 is TGTGCCAGCAGTTACTCAAGGACAGCGGAGGGTTACGAGCAGCACTTC.